The 5 T cell receptor delta chains below all came from one sample that was sequenced in a study of gamma-delta T cells after stem cell transplantation (dated by TCRdb to about 2016). Library preparation employed RT-PCR. The sample was run on an Illumina MiSeq. TCRdb processed the public reads again with the CATT caller, after which rows with matching DNA were combined. The sample data list around 1,100 delta-chain clones, and roughly 4% of these were observed just once. The ten largest clones add up to around 33% of the sample. Sequencing used gamma-delta T cells. The receptors shown here come from a human donor. It is not recorded whose cells these are; they may come from a transplant donor.

For this clone: A single base is all that separates this from a far larger clone, so a read error is likely. J is TRDJ1 and V is TRDV2; 7 bases align to TRDD3. This CDR3 is 16 amino acids long. J was trimmed by 8 bases and V by 0 bases; bases with no gene match: 14. Looked up from germline, CDR1 is GEAIGNYY and CDR2 is EKD. CDR3 protein: CACDTAGDWENDKLIF. The CDR3 DNA reads TGTGCCTGTGACACCGCGGGGGATTGGGAAAATGACAAACTCATCTTT.

About this clone itself: This likely stems from a read error, as it lies one base from a far larger clone. Within the sample, other DNA sequences also encode this same CDR3. In DNA form, the CDR3 reads TGTGCCTGCGACCCACTACTGGGGGATGACACCGATAAACTCATCTTT. The encoded protein is CACDPLLGDDTDKLIF. V is TRDV2 and J is TRDJ1, with 10 bases that match TRDD3. The junction had 10 bases not matched to a gene; V was cut back by 7 bases and J by 0 bases. Germline assignment: CDR1 GEAIGNYY and CDR2 EKD. The CDR3 sequence is 16 residues long.

The table lists this clone with a few counts. The TCRdb protein, from a much larger clone, departs from this DNA's translation at residue 14, likely by read error; the protein shown derives from the DNA. The chain combines TRDV2 with TRDJ1, with TRDD3 matching 8 bases. Germline CDR1 reads GEAIGNYY; CDR2 reads EKD. The length of the CDR3 is 16 residues. The CDR3 protein is CACDAMGIPYTDKPIF. CDR3 in DNA: TGTGCCTGTGACGCGATGGGGATACCGTACACCGATAAACCCATCTTT.

This clone was seen a few times. A far larger clone lies a single base away; this is likely a read error. Other DNA sequences of this sample code for an identical CDR3. This sequence joins TRDV2 and TRDJ1; 8 nucleotides align to TRDD3. The CDR3 has 16 residues. Per the germline V gene, CDR1 is GEAIGNYY and CDR2 is EKD. The CDR3 protein is CACDTVGDWENDKLIF. CDR3 coding DNA: TGTGCCTGTGACACCGTGGGGGATTGGGAAAATGACAAACTAATCTTT.

Points on this clone: A far larger clone is off by one base, so a read error is likely. This CDR3 is also generated by other DNA sequences in the sample. The chain uses TRDV2 and TRDJ1; tentatively, D is TRDD3 (5 bases). Between the trimmed V and J ends, which lost 7 bases and 3 bases, there was a span of 23 bases. Germline lookup yields CDR1 GEAIGNYY and CDR2 EKD. The CDR3 extends over 16 amino acids. CDR3 region: CACDPVGVGRSDKLIF. The CDR3 DNA reads as TGTGCCTGCGACCCGGTGGGCGTGGGGAGATCCGATAAACTCATCTTT.